This T cell receptor (beta chain) was recorded in a study of T cells in localized non-small cell lung cancer. Study observations and caveats: Turning up in adjacent lung were a median approximately 60 of the top 100 tumor clones.

The germline CDR1 and CDR2 sequences are MGHRA and YSYEKL. This CDR3 comprises 13 residues. Trimming shortened V by 4 bases and J by 6 bases, and 10 bases separated the two germline ends. Method: immunoSEQ multiplex PCR; TCRdb's copy keeps in-frame clones and lacks some. Seen here are 55,000 to 75,000 clones, roughly nine tenths observed once, and the top ten hold around a fifth. As for this clone: Its matching antigen is unknown.

The receptor comes from a male donor aged 60 or older with stage III squamous cell lung carcinoma. Sequenced here: peripheral blood, sampled before any cancer treatment. The V call is TRBV4-1, the J call TRBJ1-5, with D hard to call. The CDR3 loop reads CASSPVAGQPQHF. CDR3 bases: TGCGCCAGCAGCCCCGTCGCGGGTCAGCCCCAGCATTTT.